Listed below are T cell receptor beta chains from one sample, sequenced in a study of blood T cell repertoires in COVID-19. Clones were sequenced by immunoSEQ multiplex PCR, and TCRdb holds only the in-frame ones, with some missing. The sample has around 92,000 clones, around 67% seen once. The source material was peripheral blood. The receptor set was obtained from a man between 70 and 80 years old with COVID-19, enrolled during active disease. Both conserved end residues are part of each CDR3. The order of the fields is V gene, D gene, clone size, J gene, CDR3 DNA, CDR3 protein. A D gene is named only where the DNA matches it firmly. Clone size is stated in some rows and not others, as once, few, many or a class when expanded.

>TRBV6-5|TRBD2|.|TRBJ2-3
TGTGCCAGCAGGCGGGAGAGGAGCACAGATACGCAGTATTTT
CASRRERSTDTQYF
>TRBV7-3|TRBD2|.|TRBJ2-5
TGTGCCAGCGGCACTAGCGGCCAAGAGACCCAGTACTTC
CASGTSGQETQYF
>TRBV6-4|TRBD2|.|TRBJ2-2
TGTGCCAGCGGGGGGACTAGCGGGAACACCGGGGAGCTGTTTTTT
CASGGTSGNTGELFF
>TRBV7-9|TRBD2|.|TRBJ2-1
TGTGCCAGCAGACAAGGACTAGCGGGAGTATACAATGAGCAGTTCTTC
CASRQGLAGVYNEQFF
>TRBV6-6|.|.|TRBJ1-3
TGTGCCAGCAGTTATGACAGACCCATCTCTGGAAACACCATATATTTT
CASSYDRPISGNTIYF
>TRBV28|.|.|TRBJ2-7
TGTGCCAGCAGTCCCCCGTCTAGCCAGTCCTACGAGCAGTACTTC
CASSPPSSQSYEQYF
>TRBV18|TRBD1|once|TRBJ2-2
TGTGCCAGCTCACCCCCGCGGGGACAGGGTTCGAACACCGGGGAGCTGTTTTTT
CASSPPRGQGSNTGELFF
>TRBV2|.|.|TRBJ1-4
TGTGCCAGCCAAAAAACAACTAATGAAAAACTGTTTTTT
CASQKTTNEKLFF
>TRBV5-4|TRBD2|few|TRBJ2-7
TGTGCCAGCAGCTTGGCCATGCTAGCGGGAGAGAACGAGCAGTACTTC
CASSLAMLAGENEQYF
>TRBV10-2|.|.|TRBJ2-7
TGCGCCAGCAGTGGAGCGGCGTACGAGCAGTACTTC
CASSGAAYEQYF
>TRBV18|TRBD2|.|TRBJ2-3
TGTGCCAGCTCACCTGTAGAAGCGGGGTTTGCAGATACGCAGTATTTT
CASSPVEAGFADTQYF
>TRBV19|.|.|TRBJ1-5
TGTGCCAGTAGTATTGGAGCCAGGGTTTTGTATCAGCCCCAGCATTTT
CASSIGARVLYQPQHF
>TRBV27|TRBD2|.|TRBJ2-1
TGTGCCAGCAGTTTATCCCCGTTCCCGGCGGGAGGGCTATATTACAATGAGCAGTTCTTC
CASSLSPFPAGGLYYNEQFF
>TRBV19|TRBD1|few|TRBJ1-1
TGTGCCAGTAGTGAGGGACAGTTGAACACTGAAGCTTTCTTT
CASSEGQLNTEAFF
>TRBV19|TRBD1|.|TRBJ2-7
TGTGCCAGTACCCCGGGACAGGGGGCCTACGAGCAGTACTTC
CASTPGQGAYEQYF
>TRBV5-1|TRBD2|few|TRBJ2-3
TGCGCCAGCAGCTTCCTAGCGGAAAGCACAGATACGCAGTATTTT
CASSFLAESTDTQYF
>TRBV7-2|TRBD1|.|TRBJ1-6
TGTGCCAGCAGCCCGGGACAGGGTGGTTCACCCCTCCACTTT
CASSPGQGGSPLHF
>TRBV27|.|.|TRBJ2-3
TGTGCCAGCAGTCCCCATAGCACAGATACGCAGTATTTT
CASSPHSTDTQYF
>TRBV11-2|.|.|TRBJ2-1
TGTGCCAGCAGCTTTGGACGGGGAGCCTACAATGAGCAGTTCTTC
CASSFGRGAYNEQFF
>TRBV7-2|.|.|TRBJ2-1
TGTGCCAGCAGCTTCGTCCGAGACAATGAGCAGTTCTTC
CASSFVRDNEQFF
>TRBV6-5|.|.|TRBJ2-7
TGTGCCAGCAGTTACTCGACCTACAGCTCCTACGAGCAGTACTTC
CASSYSTYSSYEQYF
>TRBV7-2|.|.|TRBJ1-5
TGTGCCAGCAGCTTAGGAGGGAGGGAGCCCCAGCATTTT
CASSLGGREPQHF
>TRBV7-9|.|.|TRBJ1-2
TGTGCCAGCCCGGGGGGTGCGAGGGGCAACTATGGCTACACCTTC
CASPGGARGNYGYTF
>TRBV5-1|.|.|TRBJ2-5
TGCGCCAGCAGCATGGGAACAGGGAGGGGATCCTTGGTCGAGACCCAGTACTTC
CASSMGTGRGSLVETQYF